The 15 T cell receptor beta chains below come from one sample, sequenced in a study of blood T cell repertoires in COVID-19 (TCRdb year 2020). Libraries were constructed by the immunoSEQ multiplex PCR assay. TCRdb carries this immuneACCESS record with in-frame sequences only. Its versions omit some clonotypes, under half of them owing to an unresolved V gene in the studies checked, with the rest unexplained. This sample comprises 300,000 to 400,000 clones, about 88% of them detected only once. The ten top clones hold 5.5% to 7.5% of the sample. The sequenced sample consisted of peripheral blood. These receptors were obtained from a woman in her seventies with COVID-19, enrolled during active disease.

The J gene is TRBJ2-1, the V gene TRBV5-1, with 9 bases fitting TRBD2. The CDR3 is 16 amino acids. Trimming took 2 bases from V and 5 from J; bases not matched to a gene: 8. From germline, CDR1 is SGHRS and CDR2 YFSETQ. CDR3 amino acids: CASSFIAAGGHNEQFF. The CDR3 nucleotides read TGCGCCAGCAGCTTTATCGCAGCGGGGGGACACAATGAGCAGTTCTTC.

The table lists this clone with a count of one. The genes are TRBV10-1 and TRBJ2-1; 8 nucleotides align to TRBD1. Germline V gene data show CDR1 as WNHNN and CDR2 as SYGVQD (reference sequence). V gave up 4 bases and J gave up 8 bases; unmatched junction bases: 7. The CDR3 spans 14 residues. Here the CDR3 DNA reads TGCGCCAGCAGTGGTAGAGACAGGGGCCATGAGCAGTTCTTC. This codes for CASSGRDRGHEQFF.

The chain employs TRBV27 and TRBJ1-2; D is perhaps TRBD1 (6 bases). CDR1 is MNHEY and CDR2 is SMNVEV in the germline V gene (reference sequence). The V end lost 8 bases, the J end lost 4 bases, and 17 bases lay between the germline ends. This CDR3 contains 14 residues. CDR3 region: CASRVAGAGYGYTF. CDR3 in DNA: TGTGCCAGCCGCGTGGCGGGGGCGGGCTATGGCTACACCTTC.

This chain uses TRBV19 with TRBJ1-1; D uncertain. Per germline, CDR1 LNHDA and CDR2 SQIVND (reference sequence). The CDR3 loop spans 13 amino acids. The ends were cut back, 6 bases at V and 1 base at J, with 9 bases in the middle. CDR3 region: CASRGPGNTEAFF. The CDR3 bases are TGTGCCAGTAGGGGTCCAGGGAACACTGAAGCTTTCTTT.

The genes are TRBV6-1 and TRBJ2-5; 15 positions agree with TRBD2. CDR1 is MNHNS, CDR2 SASEGT, per germline. The CDR3 is 16 residues long. The V gene end was trimmed by 3 bases and the J gene end by 10 bases; junction bases not matched to a gene: 9. The CDR3: CASSEGLAGGPVGQYF. The DNA of the CDR3 is TGTGCCAGCAGTGAGGGACTAGCGGGGGGTCCCGTCGGCCAGTACTTC.

V usage is TRBV9 and J usage is TRBJ2-1; a weak D match, TRBD1 (6 bases). CDR1 SGDLS and CDR2 YYNGEE come from the germline V gene. The CDR3 loop spans 14 amino acids. The ends were cut back, 3 bases at V and 5 bases at J, with 12 bases in the middle. The CDR3 nucleotides are TGTGCCAGCAGCGCCTTTCCAGGGGACAATGAGCAGTTCTTC. This sequence encodes CASSAFPGDNEQFF.

This clone was counted a few times. The chain couples TRBV2 to TRBJ1-5, with 9 bases matching TRBD1. CDR1 and CDR2 (germline): SNHLY, FYNNEI. Trimming at V came to 5 bases and at J to 2 bases, leaving 7 bases not matched to a gene. CDR3 length: 16 residues. The CDR3 loop reads CASSSTGGWGNQPQHF. The CDR3 nucleotides are TGTGCCAGCAGTTCCACAGGGGGCTGGGGCAATCAGCCCCAGCATTTT.

This chain uses TRBV7-2 with TRBJ2-5; tentative D call: TRBD2 (5 bases). The CDR3 covers 15 residues. Trimming took off 3 bases at V and 1 base at J, with 12 bases between the two ends. CDR1 and CDR2 from the germline V gene are SGHTA and FQGNSA. The CDR3 spells CASSFYGVSQETQYF. The CDR3, as DNA: TGTGCCAGCAGCTTTTACGGGGTATCCCAAGAGACCCAGTACTTC.

The CDR3 DNA follows: TGCGCCAGCAGCTTGACAGGGGGATCCTCTGGGGCCAACGTCCTGACTTTC. Its protein is CASSLTGGSSGANVLTF. This chain connects TRBV5-1 to TRBJ2-6; 8 bases map to TRBD1. V trimming: 1 base; J trimming: 0 bases; junction bases outside the gene matches: 3. Germline CDR1 and CDR2: SGHRS and YFSETQ. The CDR3 has 17 amino acids.

The J gene is TRBJ1-2, the V gene TRBV7-9; possible D gene TRBD1, 5 bases. The CDR3 loop spans 14 amino acids. Per the germline V gene, CDR1 is SEHNR and CDR2 is FQNEAQ (reference sequence). V was clipped by 2 bases and J by 4 bases, with 11 bases between them. CDR3 region: CASSLSGIAYGYTF. CDR3 bases: TGTGCCAGCAGCTTATCAGGGATAGCCTATGGCTACACCTTC. Variable domain in full (rest from reference TRBV7-9 and TRBJ1-2): DTGVSQNPRHKITKRGQNVTFRCDPISEHNRLYWYRQTLGQGPEFLTYFQNEAQLEKSRLLSDRFSAERPKGSFSTLEIQRTEQGDSAMYLCASSLSGIAYGYTFGSGTRLTVV.

The chain has TRBV29-1 and TRBJ1-1; tentatively, D is TRBD1 (6 bases). The length of the CDR3 is 11 residues. CDR1 is SQVTM and CDR2 is ANQGSEA in the germline V gene. V lost 8 bases and J lost 1, with 8 bases in between. This chain's CDR3 is CSSGQNTEAFF. For the CDR3, the DNA is TGCAGCTCGGGACAGAACACTGAAGCTTTCTTT. Full variable domain (missing parts from reference TRBV29-1 and TRBJ1-1): SAVISQKPSRDICQRGTSLTIQCQVDSQVTMMFWYRQQPGQSLTLIATANQGSEATYESGFVIDKFPISRPNLTFSTLTVSNMSPEDSSIYLCSSGQNTEAFFGQGTRLTVV.

V is TRBV10-3 and J is TRBJ1-2, with D unresolved. The V end was cut by 2 bases, the J end by 5 bases, with 6 bases between. CDR3 length equals 12 residues. CDR1 ENHRY and CDR2 SYGVKD come from the germline V gene. The CDR3 reads CAISEPGYGYTF. The CDR3 DNA reads as TGTGCCATCAGTGAGCCGGGGTATGGCTACACCTTC.

The V and J genes are TRBV5-8 and TRBJ1-4, with 8 bases identical to TRBD1. Germline V CDR1 and CDR2: SGHTS, YDEGEE. The length of the CDR3 is 17 residues. V gave up 1 base and J gave up 0 bases; unmatched junction bases: 5. The CDR3 DNA reads TGTGCCAGCAGCTTGTCAGGACAGGGCGCAACTAATGAAAAACTGTTTTTT. Translation: CASSLSGQGATNEKLFF.

J is TRBJ1-2 and V is TRBV19, with D uncertain. Trimming cost V 1 base and J 0 bases, with 9 bases left between them. The CDR3 is 15 amino acids. CDR1 is LNHDA, CDR2 SQIVND, per germline (reference sequence). The DNA for the CDR3 is TGTGCCAGTAGTATAGTCGGAGTTACTAACTATGGCTACACCTTC. Translation gives CASSIVGVTNYGYTF.

This clone has only one observation. The genes are TRBV28 and TRBJ1-6; the match to TRBD1 covers 9 bases. The CDR3 contains 14 residues. The trim removed 4 bases at V and 10 bases at J, leaving 5 bases unmatched. Germline values: CDR1 MDHEN, CDR2 SYDVKM. CDR3 amino acids: CASSSGQGSSPLHF. DNA for the CDR3: TGTGCCAGCAGTTCCGGACAGGGGTCATCACCCCTCCACTTT.